A selection of T cell receptor beta chains follows, all from one sample in a study of cytomegalovirus exposure and HLA in healthy donors. Libraries were prepared by immunoSEQ multiplex PCR; TCRdb keeps only in-frame clonotypes and omits some of them. This sample's clone table lists approximately 37,000 clones. The sample consisted of PBMCs. These receptors came from a male donor in good health and CMV-seronegative. Both conserved end residues are part of each CDR3.

>TRBJ2-7|TRBV7-8
CASSRQESSYEQYF
>TRBJ1-5|TRBV28
CASSNPTGRNQPQHF
>TRBJ1-1|TRBV5-5
CASSLTDINTEAFF
>TRBJ2-7|TRBV18
CASSITGASYEQYF
>TRBJ1-2|TRBV18
CASSPGQTVPYTF
>TRBJ2-2|TRBV7-9
CASLRVTNTGELFF
>TRBJ2-5|TRBV5-1
CASREQDRGAQYF
>TRBJ2-7|TRBV5-6
CASSISRGLSAYEQYF
>TRBJ1-6|TRBV30
CAGSVLQVNNSPLHF
>-|TRBV5-1
CASSLEGVTYEQYF
>TRBJ2-5|TRBV27
CASSLSETGMETQYF
>TRBJ2-1|TRBV29-1
CSVERGQGNEQFF
>TRBJ1-5|TRBV28
CASSRGQTYNQPQHF
>TRBJ2-5|TRBV7-2
CASSSSRAGETQYF
>TRBJ2-1|TRBV5-1
CASSLRGGANEQLF
>TRBJ1-6|TRBV5-8
CAIPGQGNSPLHF
>TRBJ1-1|TRBV14
CASSLDMNTEAFF
>TRBJ2-3|TRBV2
CASSLSGGALDTQYF
>TRBJ2-7|TRBV13
CASSSRGFYEQYF
>TRBJ2-7|TRBV5-5
CASSQARYEQYF
>TRBJ1-4|TRBV6-6
CASSTGMNEKLFF
>TRBJ2-7|TRBV9
CASSPRDTDYEQYF
>TRBJ2-5|TRBV18
CASSPRTEKETQYF
>TRBJ1-2|TRBV12-5
CASGLARQGPGGYTF
>TRBJ2-7|TRBV5-1
CASSLETGGSGEQYF
>TRBJ2-2|TRBV6-6
CASSYDRQNTGELFF
>TRBJ2-1|TRBV18
CASSPLLAGNEQFF
>TRBJ2-3|TRBV5-1
CASSPGTWEDTQYF
>TRBJ1-5|TRBV30
CAWSVRGNQPQHF
>TRBJ1-2|TRBV7-9
CASRVTGASGYTF
>TRBJ1-5|TRBV18
CASSDRPGINQPQHF
>TRBJ1-3|TRBV11-2
CASSPVGVSGNTIYF
>TRBJ2-5|TRBV11-1
CASSLAWSGWGQETQYF
>TRBJ1-5|TRBV6-1
CASSEARGQGASNQPQHF
>TRBJ2-3|TRBV5-1
CASSLSTDTQYF
>TRBJ2-7|TRBV5-1
CASRGPGGASEQYF
>TRBJ1-2|TRBV7-3
CASSKGQGAGYTF
>TRBJ1-3|TRBV19
CASSTGTSGNTIYF
>TRBJ1-5|TRBV6-1
CASSARPQHF
>TRBJ1-1|TRBV14
CASSQEQGPTEAFF
>TRBJ1-1|TRBV10-2
CASSPTSGTEAFF
>TRBJ2-6|TRBV5-4
CASSPGYGANVLTF
>TRBJ2-1|TRBV6-4
CASSDSDSGGRRVGEQFF
>TRBJ2-3|TRBV27
CASNSGLAGSTDTQYF
>TRBJ2-1|TRBV7-9
CASSLGQGDEQFF
>TRBJ2-2|TRBV29-1
CSVAPEGGFTGELFF
>TRBJ2-7|TRBV9
CASSVGSGRDREQYF
>TRBJ1-1|TRBV18
CASSPDRGGSEAFF
>TRBJ1-1|TRBV5-1
CASSLEAGRSEAFF
>TRBJ2-2|TRBV2
CASSVGHINTGELFF
>TRBJ2-6|TRBV5-6
CASINKYRQSGANVLTF
>TRBJ1-1|TRBV23-1
CASSQMGRTTEAFF
>TRBJ2-7|TRBV7-9
CASSLMAGGGEQYF
>TRBJ1-3|TRBV6-1
CASSVEGNTIYF
>TRBJ2-7|TRBV27
CASSLYPPGLGAYEQYF
>TRBJ1-4|TRBV18
CASSPRGVGNEKLFF
>TRBJ2-7|TRBV19
CASSFSGGAYEQYF
>TRBJ1-1|TRBV25-1
CASMGQLNTEAFF
>TRBJ2-3|TRBV18
CASSPPPGGETQYF
>TRBJ1-4|TRBV7-6
CASSLGVPGGREKLFF